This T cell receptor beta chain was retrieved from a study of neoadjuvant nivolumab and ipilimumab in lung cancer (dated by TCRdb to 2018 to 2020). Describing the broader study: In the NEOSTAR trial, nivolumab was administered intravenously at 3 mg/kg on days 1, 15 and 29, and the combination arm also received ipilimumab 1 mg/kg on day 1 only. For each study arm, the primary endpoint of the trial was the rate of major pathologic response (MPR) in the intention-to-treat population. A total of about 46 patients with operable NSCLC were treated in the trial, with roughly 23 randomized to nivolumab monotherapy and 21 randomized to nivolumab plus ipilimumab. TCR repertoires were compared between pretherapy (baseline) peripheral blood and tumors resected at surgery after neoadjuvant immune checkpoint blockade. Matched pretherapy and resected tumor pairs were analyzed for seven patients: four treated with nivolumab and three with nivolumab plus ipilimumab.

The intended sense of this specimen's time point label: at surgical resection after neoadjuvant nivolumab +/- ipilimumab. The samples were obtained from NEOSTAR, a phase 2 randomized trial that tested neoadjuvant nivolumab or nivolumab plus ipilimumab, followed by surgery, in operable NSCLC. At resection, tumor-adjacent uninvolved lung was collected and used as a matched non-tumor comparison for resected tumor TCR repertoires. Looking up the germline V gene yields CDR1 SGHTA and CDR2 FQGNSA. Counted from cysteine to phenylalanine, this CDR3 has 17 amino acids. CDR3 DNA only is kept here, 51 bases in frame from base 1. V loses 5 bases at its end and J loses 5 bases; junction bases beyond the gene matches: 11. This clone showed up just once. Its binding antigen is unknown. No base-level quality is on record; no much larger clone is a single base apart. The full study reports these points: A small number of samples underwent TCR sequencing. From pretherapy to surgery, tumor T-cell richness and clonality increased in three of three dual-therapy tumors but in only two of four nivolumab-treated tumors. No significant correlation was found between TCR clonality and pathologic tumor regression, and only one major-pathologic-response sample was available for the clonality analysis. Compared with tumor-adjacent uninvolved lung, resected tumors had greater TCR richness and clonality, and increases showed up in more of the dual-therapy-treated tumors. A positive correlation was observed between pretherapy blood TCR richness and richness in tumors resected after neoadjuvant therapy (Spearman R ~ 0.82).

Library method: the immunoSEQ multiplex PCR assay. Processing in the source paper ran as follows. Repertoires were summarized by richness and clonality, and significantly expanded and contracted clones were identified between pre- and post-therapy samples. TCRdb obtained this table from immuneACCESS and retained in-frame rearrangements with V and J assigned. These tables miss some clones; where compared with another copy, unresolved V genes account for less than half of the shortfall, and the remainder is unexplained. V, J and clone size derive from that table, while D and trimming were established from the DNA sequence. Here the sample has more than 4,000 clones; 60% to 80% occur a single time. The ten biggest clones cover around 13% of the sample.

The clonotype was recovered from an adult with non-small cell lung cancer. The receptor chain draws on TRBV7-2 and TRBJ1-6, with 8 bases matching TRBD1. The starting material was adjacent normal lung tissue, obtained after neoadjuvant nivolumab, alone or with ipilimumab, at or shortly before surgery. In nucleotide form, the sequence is TGTGCCAGCAGCCCCTTTCTTGGACAGGGCCATAATTCACCCCTCCACTTT. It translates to CASSPFLGQGHNSPLHF. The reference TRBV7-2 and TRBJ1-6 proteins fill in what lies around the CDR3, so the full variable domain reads GAGVSQSPSNKVTEKGKDVELRCDPISGHTALYWYRQSLGQGLEFLIYFQGNSAPDKSGLPSDRFSAERTGGSVSTLTIQRTQQEDSAVYLCASSPFLGQGHNSPLHFGNGTRLTVT.